The TCR beta chain described here comes from a study of CD8 T cells in ankylosing spondylitis. Study-wide points: Blood from ankylosing spondylitis patients appeared to carry a characteristic roughly eight-variant TCR beta motif.

TCRdb analysed the 5' RACE reads with MiXCR anew, one entry per CDR3 protein. This table holds around 180,000 distinct CDR3 sequences, 15% to 20% found once. Trimming took 0 bases from V and 6 from J, leaving 6 bases between them. The CDR3 covers 13 residues. From germline, CDR1 is MNHEY and CDR2 SVGAGI. This clonotype came up many times. Its specificity is not known. The receptor was derived from a male donor under 30 with ankylosing spondylitis or in good health (not recorded which). The sequenced material came from blood, either unsorted or a sorted T cell fraction (not recorded which). This chain links TRBV6-5 with TRBJ2-1; no clear D gene. CDR3 in DNA: TGTGCCAGCAGTTACTCGGTCCTCAATGAGCAGTTCTTC. Translation gives CASSYSVLNEQFF.